The TCR beta chain under discussion was sequenced for a study of T cell responses to AZD1222 COVID-19 vaccine. The data were produced by immunoSEQ multiplex PCR, yet TCRdb's version contains in-frame clones alone and is incomplete. Of 80,000 to 100,000 clones listed, roughly 89% were seen once; the top ten hold 2.5% to 3%. This CDR3 comprises 13 residues. Germline assignment: CDR1 SGHVS and CDR2 FQNEAQ. Trimming at V came to 2 bases and at J to 5 bases, leaving 2 bases not matched to a gene. Here the sequenced sample was peripheral blood, taken on day 0 of MenACWY control vaccination. The receptor's source is an adult in good health. This chain joins TRBV7-8 and TRBJ2-5, with 7 bases that match TRBD2. CDR3 residues: CASSLIGGETQYF. CDR3 nucleotides: TGTGCCAGCAGCTTAATCGGGGGGGAGACCCAGTACTTC.